This entry concerns a single T cell receptor beta chain. For TCR, cDNA came from 5'RACE template switching, which added a universal primer site and UMIs. From the 5' RACE reads, TCRdb called clonotypes with MiXCR, one entry per CDR3 protein. The data contain hundreds of thousands of distinct CDR3 sequences, about 3.5% of them seen just once; the ten biggest clones take up about 25%. This sample is part of a study of T cells after yellow fever vaccination. Material: PBMCs, obtained on the day of the yellow fever booster vaccination. The receptor was derived from a man in his late teens or twenties who received the YFV17D yellow fever vaccine.

DNA of the CDR3: TGTGCCAGCAGTTTCAGGCGGTATAGCAATCAGCCCCAGCATTTT. It translates to CASSFRRYSNQPQHF. The rearrangement links TRBV12-3 or TRBV12-4 to TRBJ1-5; D is undetermined. The CDR3 sequence is 15 residues long. V shed 3 bases and J shed 0 bases, with 9 bases lying between them.